Listed below are T cell receptor beta chains from one sample, sequenced in a study of monozygotic twins with inflammatory bowel disease. Each CDR3 protein gets one entry in TCRdb, which reprocessed the 5' RACE reads and gives no DNA. The repertoire table contains 150,000 to 200,000 distinct CDR3 sequences. The sample was blood. The receptors stem from a human donor with ulcerative colitis or Crohn's disease, or a healthy co-twin of an affected twin (not recorded which). The CDR3 runs from the conserved cysteine through the conserved F or W. Each record gives: CDR3 protein, V gene, J gene.

CASSQEDFTGELFF	TRBV4-1	TRBJ2-2
CASSYSDSQYGYTF	TRBV6-5	TRBJ1-2
CASRGTVLTGSPLHF	TRBV12-3/TRBV12-4	TRBJ1-6
CASSLRGTRGTNEQFF	TRBV7-3	TRBJ2-1
CASSEDRNGADTQYF	TRBV25-1	TRBJ2-3
CSATGVYNEQFF	TRBV20-1	TRBJ2-1
CASSYSLLTDTQYF	TRBV6-6	TRBJ2-3
CSAPGRSGETQYF	TRBV20-1	TRBJ2-5
CAISESSRDEQFF	TRBV10-3	TRBJ2-1
CASSSRDTLYEQYF	TRBV27	TRBJ2-7
CASSRGTGGAYEQYF	TRBV3-1	TRBJ2-7
CASSGRNSGDEQFF	TRBV12-3/TRBV12-4	TRBJ2-1
CSAGGIEKLFF	TRBV29-1	TRBJ1-4